This is a list of T cell receptor beta chains from one sample in a study of T cells in tuberculosis. This table comes from immunoSEQ multiplex PCR, and its TCRdb copy is limited to in-frame clones, with some not included. Here the sample spans more than 35,000 clones, 90% to 95% being singletons. The specimen sequenced was PBMCs. These TCRs come from a donor aged 10-29 years with latent tuberculosis or without tuberculosis infection. Both conserved end residues are trimmed from each CDR3.

v_call cdr3_aa
TRBV30 AGGFGSYTDTQY
TRBV10-1 ASSEGLGPQGEQY
TRBV5-1 ASSFGGRSTDTQY
TRBV7-8 ASSWAGDEHIGYT
TRBV25-1 ASSAPDRGVGETQY
TRBV9 ASSSRRAGGEEQF
TRBV6-1 ASRSLSEKLF
TRBV5-1 ASSSTGTTNYGYT
TRBV10-2 ASRLTSGGAHEQY
TRBV13 ASSPRDRAALNTEAF
TRBV11-2 ASSLGSGGRTDTQY
TRBV5-1 ASSLKAGVGETQY
TRBV2 ASSDQGGTRSYT
TRBV10-2 ASSESAGGLLYEQY
TRBV27 ASSLSSGGGTEAF
TRBV13 ASSLEATVEAF
TRBV11-2 ASSLTGGETYEQY
TRBV30 AWSPGGGYEQY
TRBV28 ASTPPRNTGELF
TRBV27 ASSSPQGAVMWYEQY
TRBV6-5 ASSSNPLGTDTQY
TRBV18 ASSPVAGGNEQY
TRBV9 ASSAPVTGELF
TRBV5-4 ASSIGTEGTEAF
TRBV18 ASSPGQGTGPPLH
TRBV27 ASRLGRNTEAF
TRBV28 ASSFPSPATGSTDTQY
TRBV5-6 ASSPLSSRDSRRYT
TRBV5-6 ASSLNSGTGLGYT
TRBV6-1 AIALQVYTEAF
TRBV6-5 ASSYMGQVPDTQY
TRBV25-1 ASSIRTSVDNEQF
TRBV15 ATSRDRNTEAF
TRBV19 ASVDSSSYEQY
TRBV29-1 SVWDRGNTEAF
TRBV27 ASSLSSGINTGELF
TRBV7-6 ASSESSGNTIY
TRBV27 ASSFPAGLAGGRRELF
TRBV6-6 AGQTYNSPLH
TRBV4-2 ASSQIAGESYEQY
TRBV5-6 ASSLGGSSGYT
TRBV25-1 ASSELGANYGYT
TRBV25-1 ASSPAKRSNTGELF
TRBV5-6 ASSPGQGVYEQY
TRBV30 AWSRLAGVNEQF
TRBV18 ASSPSTGPIDQPQH
TRBV5-1 ASSLVGGLHGNTIY
TRBV2 ASSDRTSRRSYNEQF
TRBV5-4 ASSTGSSYNEQF